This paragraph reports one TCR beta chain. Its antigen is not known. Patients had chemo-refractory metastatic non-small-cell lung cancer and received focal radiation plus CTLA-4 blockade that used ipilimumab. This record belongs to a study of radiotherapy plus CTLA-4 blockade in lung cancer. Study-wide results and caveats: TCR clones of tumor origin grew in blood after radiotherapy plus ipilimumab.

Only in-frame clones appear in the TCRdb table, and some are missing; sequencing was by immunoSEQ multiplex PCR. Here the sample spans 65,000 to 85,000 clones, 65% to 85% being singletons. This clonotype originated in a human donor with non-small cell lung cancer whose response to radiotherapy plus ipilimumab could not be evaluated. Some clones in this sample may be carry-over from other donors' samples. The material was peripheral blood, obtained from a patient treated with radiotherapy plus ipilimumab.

The CDR3 sequence: CASSLGDRGTYEQYF. The CDR3 nucleotides read TGTGCCAGCAGTTTGGGTGACAGGGGGACCTACGAGCAGTACTTC. This chain links TRBV28 with TRBJ2-7; 9 nucleotides agree with TRBD1. CDR3 size: 15 residues. Germline V gene lookup returns CDR1 MDHEN and CDR2 SYDVKM. The V and J ends lost 3 bases and 2 bases, in that order; junction bases with no gene match: 5.